Detailed here is one T cell receptor beta chain. Its target is unknown. Clones were read by immunoSEQ multiplex PCR, and TCRdb kept only the in-frame ones, dropping some. The table lists 55,000 to 75,000 clones, about nine tenths of them singletons. This entry comes from a study of T cell responses to AZD1222 COVID-19 vaccine. There are 16 residues in the CDR3. V trimming: 8 bases; J trimming: 2 bases; junction bases outside the gene matches: 13. Germline values: CDR1 SGHTA, CDR2 FQGNSA. Points from the study as a whole: Vaccine-related CD4 TCRs covered spike, predominating at 160-218 and 743-854. Spike-specific TCR breadth and depth went up after people got two AZD1222 doses. Only 5 or 6 people who got AZD1222 tested seropositive at baseline. The study sampled repertoires only after the peak T cell response.

The V call is TRBV7-2, the J call TRBJ2-5, with 8 bases identical to TRBD2. The sequence derives from an adult in good health. The specimen comprised peripheral blood, sampled on day 0 of AZD1222 vaccination. CDR3 amino acids: CASGEASGSRQETQYF. The CDR3 DNA follows: TGTGCCAGCGGGGAAGCCAGCGGGAGCCGGCAAGAGACCCAGTACTTC.